Shown below are 22 T cell receptor beta chains from a single sample sequenced in a study of blood T cell repertoires in COVID-19 (dated by TCRdb to the early 2020s). Library prep was done by the immunoSEQ multiplex PCR assay. Drawn from immuneACCESS, this table holds only the in-frame rearrangements with V and J called that TCRdb kept. Clones are partly lost; checked studies trace under half to an unresolved V gene and leave the rest unexplained. This sample lists over 150,000 clones; 80% to 85% were detected once. Of the sample, roughly 10% is held by the ten largest clones. Input material: peripheral blood. The receptors here all came from an older man with active or convalescent COVID-19.

The chain couples TRBV9 to TRBJ2-1; 10 bases map to TRBD2. The CDR3 covers 16 residues. Unmatched junction bases numbered 3, after V lost 0 bases and J lost 3 bases. Germline loops: CDR1 SGDLS, CDR2 YYNGEE. The CDR3 DNA reads TGTGCCAGCAGCGTAGGGACTAGCGGATACTACAATGAGCAGTTCTTC. This codes for CASSVGTSGYYNEQFF.

The count of this clone is one. V usage is TRBV11-2 and J usage is TRBJ2-7; 10 bases map to TRBD1. Trimming at V came to 4 bases and at J to 3 bases, leaving 6 bases not matched to a gene. This CDR3 has 15 amino acids. Per the germline V gene, CDR1 is SGHAT and CDR2 is FQNNGV. The CDR3 is CASSSQTGGLYEQYF. For the CDR3, the DNA is TGTGCCAGCAGCTCTCAGACAGGGGGCCTCTACGAGCAGTACTTC. The whole variable domain, filled in from reference TRBV11-2 and TRBJ2-7, reads EAGVAQSPRYKIIEKRQSVAFWCNPISGHATLYWYQQILGQGPKLLIQFQNNGVVDDSQLPKDRFSAERLKGVDSTLKIQPAKLEDSAVYLCASSSQTGGLYEQYFGPGTRLTVT.

The rearrangement joins TRBV7-9 to TRBJ1-2; a possible D gene is TRBD1 (5 bases). Germline V lookup: CDR1 SEHNR, CDR2 FQNEAQ (reference sequence). This CDR3 is 14 amino acids long. Trimming stripped 5 bases from V and 1 base from J, with 11 bases between. In DNA form, the CDR3 reads TGTGCCAGCAGCCCGCTGGACATTAACTATGGCTACACCTTC. It translates to CASSPLDINYGYTF.

This clone was observed a handful of times. The chain uses TRBV25-1 and TRBJ2-1, with TRBD2 matching over 13 bases. Germline lookup yields CDR1 MGHDK and CDR2 SYGVNS. Trimming removed 6 bases from V and 0 bases from J; junction bases left unmatched: 8. The CDR3 consists of 18 residues. CDR3 sequence (DNA): TGTGCCAGCAGACCCCCGGGACTAGCGGGGCCCTCCTACAATGAGCAGTTCTTC. Its translation is CASRPPGLAGPSYNEQFF. Variable domain in full (rest from reference TRBV25-1 and TRBJ2-1): EADIYQTPRYLVIGTGKKITLECSQTMGHDKMYWYQQDPGMELHLIHYSYGVNSTEKGDLSSESTVSRIRTEHFPLTLESARPSHTSQYLCASRPPGLAGPSYNEQFFGPGTRLTVL.

This clone was detected only once. The J gene is TRBJ2-5, the V gene TRBV24-1; 8 positions match TRBD1. Trimming took 1 base from V and 4 from J; bases not matched to a gene: 4. The CDR3 totals 15 residues. Germline V gene data show CDR1 as KGHDR and CDR2 as SFDVKD. CDR3 sequence reads: CATSDFGRGRETQYF. In nucleotides, the CDR3 is TGTGCCACCAGTGATTTTGGCAGGGGGCGAGAGACCCAGTACTTC.

This clone was recorded a few times. CDR3 region: CASSPMDRVNQPQHF. In DNA form, the CDR3 reads TGTGCCAGCAGCCCCATGGACAGGGTAAATCAGCCCCAGCATTTT. The chain has TRBV2 and TRBJ1-5; the match to TRBD1 covers 8 bases. The CDR3 runs to 15 residues. With 6 bases clipped from V and 4 bases from J, the junction kept 8 bases outside the gene matches. Germline CDR1 SNHLY, CDR2 FYNNEI. The whole variable domain, filled in from reference TRBV2 and TRBJ1-5, reads EPEVTQTPSHQVTQMGQEVILRCVPISNHLYFYWYRQILGQKVEFLVSFYNNEISEKSEIFDDQFSVERPDGSNFTLKIRSTKLEDSAMYFCASSPMDRVNQPQHFGDGTRLSIL.

This rearrangement joins TRBV28 to TRBJ2-7, with 7 bases that match TRBD2. Germline CDR1 MDHEN, CDR2 SYDVKM. With 5 bases clipped from V and 2 bases from J, the junction kept 9 bases outside the gene matches. The CDR3 is made up of 15 amino acids. CDR3 sequence: CASSPPPAGAYEQYF. As DNA, the CDR3 is TGTGCCAGCAGTCCCCCCCCGGCGGGAGCCTACGAGCAGTACTTC.

This chain links TRBV4-1 with TRBJ1-6; D may be TRBD1 (5 bases). Trimming removed 2 bases at V and 11 bases at J, with 13 bases between. The CDR3 runs 14 residues. Germline CDR1 and CDR2: MGHRA and YSYEKL. CDR3 nucleotides: TGCGCCAGCAGCCAATTACAGGAAAGGACACCCCTCCACTTT. Its protein is CASSQLQERTPLHF.

This clone was seen a single time. The V and J genes are TRBV21-1 and TRBJ2-7; TRBD1 is the table's D call, not checked against the DNA. TRBV21-1 is a pseudogene. The CDR3 loop spans 13 amino acids. The CDR3 is CASQDIKTYEQYF. DNA of the CDR3: TGTGCCAGCCAGGACATTAAGACCTACGAGCAGTACTTC.

The genes are TRBV25-1 and TRBJ1-1; TRBD1 matches at 7 bases. After removal of 7 bases from V and 5 bases from J, the junction contained 7 bases not matched to a gene. The CDR3 runs 13 residues. Germline V gene lookup returns CDR1 MGHDK and CDR2 SYGVNS. CDR3 DNA: TGTGCCAGCAAAAACAGGGGAGGAACTGAAGCTTTCTTT. The encoded protein is CASKNRGGTEAFF. The full variable domain, completed using reference TRBV25-1 and TRBJ1-1, is EADIYQTPRYLVIGTGKKITLECSQTMGHDKMYWYQQDPGMELHLIHYSYGVNSTEKGDLSSESTVSRIRTEHFPLTLESARPSHTSQYLCASKNRGGTEAFFGQGTRLTVV.

J is TRBJ1-1 and V is TRBV7-2; TRBD1 is a possible D gene (6 bases). V was shortened by 0 bases and J by 4 bases, with 12 bases between the two germline ends. CDR3 size: 15 residues. Germline assignment: CDR1 SGHTA and CDR2 FQGNSA. The CDR3 reads CASSLAQGSGTEAFF. CDR3 sequence (DNA): TGTGCCAGCAGCTTAGCGCAGGGGTCGGGCACTGAAGCTTTCTTT.

Comments on this clone: The identical CDR3 is also encoded by other nucleotide sequences in the sample. This chain uses TRBV5-1 with TRBJ1-1; possibly TRBD1 for D (6 bases). The CDR3 contains 14 residues. Germline values: CDR1 SGHRS, CDR2 YFSETQ. The V gene lost 4 bases and the J gene lost 1 base, with 11 bases spanning the gap. The DNA for the CDR3 is TGCGCCAGCAGCCTGGGACAACCGAACACTGAAGCTTTCTTT. Translation gives CASSLGQPNTEAFF.

The chain has TRBV5-1 and TRBJ2-5, with D possibly matching TRBD2 (6 bases). V was cut by 4 bases and J by 1 base, with 11 bases left in between. CDR1 SGHRS and CDR2 YFSETQ come from the germline V gene. The length of the CDR3 is 14 residues. CDR3 region: CASSPGESQETQYF. The CDR3 bases are TGCGCCAGCAGCCCGGGGGAGAGCCAAGAGACCCAGTACTTC.

The rearrangement links TRBV5-4 to TRBJ1-1; D is undetermined. Trimming stripped 7 bases from V and 7 bases from J, with 17 bases between. The CDR3 sequence is 13 residues long. CDR1 is SGHNT and CDR2 is YYREEE in the germline V gene (reference sequence). CDR3: CASLRGSGDEAFF. CDR3 DNA sequence: TGTGCCAGCTTACGCGGCTCCGGCGATGAAGCTTTCTTT.

The genes are TRBV18 and TRBJ1-6, with D tentatively TRBD1 (5 bases). The CDR3 spans 13 residues. Per germline, CDR1 KGHSH and CDR2 LQKENI. V lost 1 base and J lost 12, with 10 bases in between. The DNA for the CDR3 is TGTGCCAGCTCACCACGCGTGGGGGGACCCCTCCACTTT. Encoded protein: CASSPRVGGPLHF.

The chain joins TRBV6-5 to TRBJ2-5; D is possibly TRBD2 (5 bases). CDR3 size: 14 residues. V dropped 7 bases and J dropped 1 base, with 13 bases sitting between them. Germline CDR1 MNHEY, CDR2 SVGAGI. The chain's CDR3 is CASTDRGSQETQYF. DNA for the CDR3: TGTGCCAGCACCGATCGGGGAAGCCAAGAGACCCAGTACTTC.

This rearrangement joins TRBV5-1 to TRBJ2-3; TRBD1 is a possible D gene (6 bases). The CDR3 covers 15 residues. V gave up 0 bases and J gave up 0 bases, with 8 bases separating them. Germline V gives CDR1 SGHRS, CDR2 YFSETQ. CDR3 DNA sequence: TGCGCCAGCAGCTTGGGGACAGCTAGCACAGATACGCAGTATTTT. Its translation is CASSLGTASTDTQYF.

V gene TRBV2 combines with J gene TRBJ1-6; 8 bases map to TRBD1. The CDR3 covers 15 residues. The V and J ends lost 2 bases and 14 bases, in that order; junction bases with no gene match: 11. Germline CDR1 and CDR2: SNHLY and FYNNEI. CDR3 in amino acids: CASSEPGTGLAALHF. CDR3 nucleotides: TGTGCCAGCAGTGAACCTGGGACAGGACTGGCGGCCCTCCACTTT.

The genes are TRBV30 and TRBJ1-3; TRBD1 aligns across 7 bases. Trimming took 5 bases from V and 1 from J; bases not matched to a gene: 5. The CDR3 is made up of 14 amino acids. Germline CDR1 reads GTSNPN; CDR2 reads SVGIG (reference sequence). This chain's CDR3 is CAWAQGRSGNTIYF. In DNA, the CDR3 is TGTGCCTGGGCACAGGGGAGGTCTGGAAACACCATATATTTT.

The chain recombines TRBV7-2 with TRBJ2-1; D possibly corresponds to TRBD2 (5 bases). Germline CDR1 SGHTA, CDR2 FQGNSA. This CDR3 spans 17 amino acids. V shed 4 bases and J shed 4 bases, with 20 bases lying between them. CDR3 DNA: TGTGCCAGCAGCTCACGCTCCTTGACGGGAAAGTACAATGAGCAGTTCTTC. Encoded protein: CASSSRSLTGKYNEQFF.

This rearrangement joins TRBV4-3 to TRBJ1-5; 7 nucleotides match TRBD1. The CDR3 contains 16 residues. Trimming cost V 4 bases and J 0 bases; bases outside gene matches: 6. In germline, CDR1 is LGHNA, CDR2 YSLEER. The CDR3 DNA reads as TGCGCCAGCAGCCGCGGGACAGATTATAGCAATCAGCCCCAGCATTTT. Amino acids: CASSRGTDYSNQPQHF.

The rearrangement links TRBV7-9 to TRBJ1-5; D call uncertain. Trimming took off 3 bases at V and 7 bases at J, with 7 bases between the two ends. Germline lookup yields CDR1 SEHNR and CDR2 FQNEAQ (reference sequence). The CDR3 spans 12 residues. The CDR3 here is CASSFSRQPQHF. CDR3 coding DNA: TGTGCCAGCAGCTTCTCCAGACAGCCCCAGCATTTT.